The text below deals with one TCR beta chain. Its antigen is currently unknown. This sample was taken from a study of shared clonotypes between healthy human individuals. The overall study: Per-donor plates numbered three CD4 naive, three CD4 memory, two CD8 naive and one CD8 memory. General study points: Relative to memory subsets, naive subsets generally showed larger estimated richness.

The length of the CDR3 is 16 residues. Trimming took off 3 bases at V and 1 base at J, with 13 bases between the two ends. CDR1 is MGHRA, CDR2 YSYEKL, per germline. It was CD45RO-negative cells, positively selected for CCR7, that made up naive CD8 cells, with terminally differentiated effector memory CD45RA+ cells excluded. Healthy HIV-negative adults without recent acute infections or vaccinations served as donors. The authors split each subset's genomic DNA evenly across several immunoSEQ plates. Some clones are missing from TCRdb's copy, which holds only in-frame ones; the method was immunoSEQ multiplex PCR. The data contain about 2.1 million clones, 80% to 95% of them seen just once; the ten biggest clones take up approximately 1.6%.

This receptor was taken from a man between 18 and 35 years old in good health. Some clones in this sample may be carry-over from other donors' samples. The rearrangement links TRBV4-1 to TRBJ1-5; possible D gene TRBD1, 6 bases. The sample consisted of naive CD8+ T cells from PBMCs. Here the CDR3 DNA reads TGCGCCAGCAGCCACCGACAGGAAGCCAGCAATCAGCCCCAGCATTTT. The encoded protein is CASSHRQEASNQPQHF.